The 7 T cell receptor beta chains listed next were all sequenced from one sample in a study of Ad26.COV2.S vaccination and SARS-CoV-2 variants. Treatment given: around 19 received Ad26.COV2.S at low or high dose, single or two shots; several received placebo; per-sample allocation not given. Sampling was done on day 63 after the first vaccine or placebo injection. The method was immunoSEQ multiplex PCR; TCRdb's version includes in-frame clones alone and lacks a portion of them. The sample has around 300,000 clones, 75% to 90% seen once. The specimen was peripheral blood, collected in a trial of Ad26.COV2.S vaccine versus placebo. All receptors derive from a person between 18 and 65 years old who received the Ad26.COV2.S COVID-19 vaccine or a placebo.

The chain joins TRBV28 to TRBJ1-2, with D unclear. V gave up 8 bases and J gave up 7 bases, with 29 bases separating them. Germline V gene data show CDR1 as MDHEN and CDR2 as SYDVKM. The CDR3 sequence is 17 residues long. As DNA, the CDR3 is TGTGCCAGCTTGACCCTCCACCGTGATCATCTCGGGTTTGGCTACACCTTC. Protein product: CASLTLHRDHLGFGYTF.

The chain couples TRBV2 to TRBJ2-1; TRBD2 agrees at 11 bases. Germline V gives CDR1 SNHLY, CDR2 FYNNEI. The CDR3 has 14 residues. V lost 8 bases, J lost 4 bases, and 4 bases stayed unmatched. DNA of the CDR3: TGTGCCAGCCTACTAGCGGGAGAGTACAATGAGCAGTTCTTC. Protein sequence: CASLLAGEYNEQFF.

V usage is TRBV12-3 or TRBV12-4 and J usage is TRBJ1-1; D call uncertain. The CDR3 is made up of 13 amino acids. V was trimmed by 1 base and J by 10 bases, leaving 13 bases between them. In DNA form, the CDR3 reads TGTGCCAGCAGTTTAGGAACGGCGGTAAGAGCTTTCTTT. Encoded protein: CASSLGTAVRAFF.

The chain recombines TRBV28 with TRBJ1-1; possibly TRBD1 for D (5 bases). The CDR3 spans 14 residues. With 5 bases removed from V and 1 base from J, the gap between germline ends came to 11 bases. Germline CDR1 reads MDHEN; CDR2 reads SYDVKM. The CDR3 loop is CASSPGGPNTEAFF. In DNA, the CDR3 is TGTGCCAGCAGTCCCGGGGGACCGAACACTGAAGCTTTCTTT.

The V call is TRBV4-1, the J call TRBJ2-7; TRBD2 agrees at 7 bases. This CDR3 contains 15 residues. J lost 2 bases, V lost 0 bases, and 4 bases had no gene match. CDR1 is MGHRA and CDR2 is YSYEKL in the germline V gene. The CDR3 DNA reads as TGCGCCAGCAGCCAAGAACAGCGGGACGCCTACGAGCAGTACTTC. Its translation is CASSQEQRDAYEQYF.

The rearrangement links TRBV2 to TRBJ2-7, with 8 bases identical to TRBD1. This CDR3 is 14 amino acids long. The germline gives CDR1 SNHLY, CDR2 FYNNEI. With 7 bases clipped from V and 6 bases from J, the junction kept 11 bases outside the gene matches. Here the CDR3 reads CASMPGTTGGEQYF. The CDR3 coding sequence is TGTGCCAGCATGCCCGGGACCACAGGGGGCGAGCAGTACTTC. Together with reference TRBV2 and TRBJ2-7, the CDR3 gives the full variable domain: EPEVTQTPSHQVTQMGQEVILRCVPISNHLYFYWYRQILGQKVEFLVSFYNNEISEKSEIFDDQFSVERPDGSNFTLKIRSTKLEDSAMYFCASMPGTTGGEQYFGPGTRLTVT.

The chain recombines TRBV29-1 with TRBJ1-2, with unresolved D. V gave up 7 bases and J gave up 2 bases, with 8 bases separating them. This CDR3 contains 11 residues. In germline, CDR1 is SQVTM, CDR2 ANQGSEA. CDR3 sequence: CSAQWNYGYTF. The CDR3 DNA sequence: TGCAGCGCCCAGTGGAACTATGGCTACACCTTC.